This T cell receptor beta chain was sequenced for a study of spatial heterogeneity in lung cancer. Study overall: Detection of beta-chain sequences consistently exceeded that of alpha-chain sequences. Broader study findings: Among blood samples, ubiquitous expanded tumor TCRs appeared more at resection than at follow-up.

As to time point: sample taken at primary tumor resection. Material for sequencing was whole RNA from tumor, nontumor lung or frozen PBMC, left unsorted. Trimming left V 1 base short and J 5 bases short, with 8 bases between. Germline V gene lookup returns CDR1 SGHTA and CDR2 FQGTGA. The CDR3 totals 13 residues. Note on this clonotype: Antigen specificity is unknown.

Individually, TCR cDNA molecules were each labelled with a unique molecular identifier. TCRdb fed the 5' RACE reads into MiXCR, producing one record per CDR3 protein. The repertoire holds about 82,000 distinct CDR3 sequences, with 10% to 15% as singletons. This clonotype originated in a male donor with early-stage non-small cell lung cancer. J is TRBJ2-5 and V is TRBV7-3; D is unresolved. Here the sequenced sample was PBMCs, taken at surgery. CDR3 nucleotide sequence: TGTGCCAGCAGCTTAAACCCTGCGGAGACCCAGTACTTC. Translation: CASSLNPAETQYF.